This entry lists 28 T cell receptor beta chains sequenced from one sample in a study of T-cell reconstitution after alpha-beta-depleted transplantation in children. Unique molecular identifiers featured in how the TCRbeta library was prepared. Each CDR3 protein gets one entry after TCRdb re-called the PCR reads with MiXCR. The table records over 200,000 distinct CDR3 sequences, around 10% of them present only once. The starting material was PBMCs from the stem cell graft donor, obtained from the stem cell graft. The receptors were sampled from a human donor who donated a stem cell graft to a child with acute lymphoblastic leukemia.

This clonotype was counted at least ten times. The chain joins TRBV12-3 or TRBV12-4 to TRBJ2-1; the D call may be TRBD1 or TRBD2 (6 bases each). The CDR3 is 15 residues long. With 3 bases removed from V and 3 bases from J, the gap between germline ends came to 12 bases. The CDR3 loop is CASSLGGHSYNEQFF. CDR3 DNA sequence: TGTGCCAGCAGTTTGGGGGGACACAGCTACAATGAGCAGTTCTTC.

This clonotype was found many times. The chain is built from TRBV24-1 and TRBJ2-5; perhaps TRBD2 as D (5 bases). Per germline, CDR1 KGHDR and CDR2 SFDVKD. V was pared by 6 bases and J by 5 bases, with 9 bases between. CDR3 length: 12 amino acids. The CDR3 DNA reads TGTGCCACCAGTATGGGCGGGGAGACCCAGTACTTC. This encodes CATSMGGETQYF.

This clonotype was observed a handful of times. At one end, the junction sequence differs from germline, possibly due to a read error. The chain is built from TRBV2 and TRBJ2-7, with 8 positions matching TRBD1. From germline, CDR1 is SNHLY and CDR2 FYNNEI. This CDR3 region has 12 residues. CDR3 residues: CASQRGSGTGFF. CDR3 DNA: TGTGCCAGCCAACGGGGATCCGGGACAGGTTTCTTC.

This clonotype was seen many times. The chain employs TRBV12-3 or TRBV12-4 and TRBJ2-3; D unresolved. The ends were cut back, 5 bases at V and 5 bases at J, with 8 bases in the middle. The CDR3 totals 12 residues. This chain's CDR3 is CASSTIQDTQYF. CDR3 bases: TGTGCCAGCAGTACAATACAAGATACGCAGTATTTT.

The CDR3 region has the DNA TGTGCCACGGTGGTAAACCCAGCTTTCTTT. This codes for CATVVNPAFF. The chain uses TRBV2 and TRBJ1-1; no clear D gene. This CDR3 spans 10 amino acids. Trimming cost V 10 bases and J 10 bases, with 13 bases left between them. Germline CDR1 is SNHLY and CDR2 is FYNNEI.

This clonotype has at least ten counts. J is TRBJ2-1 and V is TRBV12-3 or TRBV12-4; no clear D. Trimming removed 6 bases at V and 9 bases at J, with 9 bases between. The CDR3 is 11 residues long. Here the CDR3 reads CASSLTLEQFF. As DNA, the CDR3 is TGTGCCAGCAGCTTAACTCTTGAGCAGTTCTTC.

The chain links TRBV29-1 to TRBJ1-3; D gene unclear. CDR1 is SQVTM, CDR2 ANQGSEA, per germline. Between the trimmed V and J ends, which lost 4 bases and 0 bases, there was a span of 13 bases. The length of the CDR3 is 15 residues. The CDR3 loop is CSVVDGASSGNTIYF. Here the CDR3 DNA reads TGCAGCGTTGTCGACGGAGCGAGCTCTGGAAACACCATATATTTT.

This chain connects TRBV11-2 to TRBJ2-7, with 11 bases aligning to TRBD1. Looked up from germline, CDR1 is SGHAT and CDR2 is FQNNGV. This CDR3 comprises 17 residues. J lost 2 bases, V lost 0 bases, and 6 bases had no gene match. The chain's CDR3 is CASSLDSTGQGAYEQYF. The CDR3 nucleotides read TGTGCCAGCAGCTTAGATTCTACGGGACAGGGGGCCTACGAGCAGTACTTC.

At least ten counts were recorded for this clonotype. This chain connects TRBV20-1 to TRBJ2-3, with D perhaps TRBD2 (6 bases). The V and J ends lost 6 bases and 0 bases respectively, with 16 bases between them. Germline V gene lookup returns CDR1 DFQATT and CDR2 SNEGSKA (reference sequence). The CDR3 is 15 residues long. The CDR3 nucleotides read TGCAGTGCGCCTAGCGCCTCAACTAGCACAGATACGCAGTATTTT. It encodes CSAPSASTSTDTQYF.

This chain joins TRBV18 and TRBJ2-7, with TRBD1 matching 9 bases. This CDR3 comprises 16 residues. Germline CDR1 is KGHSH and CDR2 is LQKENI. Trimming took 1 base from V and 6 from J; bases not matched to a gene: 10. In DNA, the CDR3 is TGTGCCAGCTCACCACGTAGGACAGGGGCTTTCTCCGAGCAGTACTTC. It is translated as CASSPRRTGAFSEQYF.

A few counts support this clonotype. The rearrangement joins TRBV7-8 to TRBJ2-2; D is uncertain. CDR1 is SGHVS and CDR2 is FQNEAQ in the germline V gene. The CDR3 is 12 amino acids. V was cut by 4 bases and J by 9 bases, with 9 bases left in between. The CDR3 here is CASSSQARELFF. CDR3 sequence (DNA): TGTGCCAGCAGCTCCCAGGCCCGGGAGCTGTTTTTT.

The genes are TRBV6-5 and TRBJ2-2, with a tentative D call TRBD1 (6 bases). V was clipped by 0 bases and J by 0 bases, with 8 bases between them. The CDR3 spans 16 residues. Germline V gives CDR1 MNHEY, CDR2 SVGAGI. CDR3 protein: CASSYSRDTNTGELFF. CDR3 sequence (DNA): TGTGCCAGCAGTTACTCGAGGGACACGAACACCGGGGAGCTGTTTTTT.

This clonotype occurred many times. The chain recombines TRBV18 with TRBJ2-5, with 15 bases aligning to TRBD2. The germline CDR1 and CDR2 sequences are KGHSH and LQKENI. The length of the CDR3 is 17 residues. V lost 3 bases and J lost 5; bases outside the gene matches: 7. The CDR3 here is CASSPRTSGGASETQYF. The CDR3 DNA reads TGTGCCAGCTCACCGCGGACTAGCGGGGGGGCCTCGGAGACCCAGTACTTC.

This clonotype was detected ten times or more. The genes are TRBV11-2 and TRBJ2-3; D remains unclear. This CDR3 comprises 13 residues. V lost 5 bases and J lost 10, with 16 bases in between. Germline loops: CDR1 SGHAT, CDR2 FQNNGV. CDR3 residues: CASSTQTAGPQYF. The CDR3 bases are TGTGCCAGCAGCACCCAAACAGCTGGCCCGCAGTATTTT.

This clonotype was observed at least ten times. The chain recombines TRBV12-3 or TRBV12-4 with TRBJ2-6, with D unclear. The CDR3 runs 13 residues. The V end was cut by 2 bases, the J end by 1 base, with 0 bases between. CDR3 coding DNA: TGTGCCAGCAGTTTATCTGGGGCCAACGTCCTGACTTTC. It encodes CASSLSGANVLTF.

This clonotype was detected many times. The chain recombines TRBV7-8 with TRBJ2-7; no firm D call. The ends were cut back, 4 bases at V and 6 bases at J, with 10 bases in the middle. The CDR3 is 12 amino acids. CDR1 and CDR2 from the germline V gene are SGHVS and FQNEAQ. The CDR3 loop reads CASSSHKPEQYF. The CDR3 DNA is TGTGCCAGCAGCTCCCACAAGCCCGAGCAGTACTTC.

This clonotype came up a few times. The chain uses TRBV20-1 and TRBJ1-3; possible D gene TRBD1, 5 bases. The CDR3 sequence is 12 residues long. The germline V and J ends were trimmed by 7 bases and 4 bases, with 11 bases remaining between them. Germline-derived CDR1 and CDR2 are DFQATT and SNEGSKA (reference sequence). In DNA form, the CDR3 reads TGCAGTGTTAAGGGGTACGGAAACACCATATATTTT. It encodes CSVKGYGNTIYF.

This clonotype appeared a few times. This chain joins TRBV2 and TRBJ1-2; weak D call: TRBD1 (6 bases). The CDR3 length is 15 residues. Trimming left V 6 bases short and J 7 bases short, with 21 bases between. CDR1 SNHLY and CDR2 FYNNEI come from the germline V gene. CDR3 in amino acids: CASSLKRQGWVGYTF. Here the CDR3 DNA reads TGTGCCAGCAGCCTAAAGAGGCAGGGGTGGGTTGGCTACACCTTC.

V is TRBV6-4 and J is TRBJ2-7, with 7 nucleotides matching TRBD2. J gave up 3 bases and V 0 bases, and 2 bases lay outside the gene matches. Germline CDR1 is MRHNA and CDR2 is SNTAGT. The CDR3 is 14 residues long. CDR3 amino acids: CASSDSAGSYEQYF. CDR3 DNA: TGTGCCAGCAGTGACTCAGCGGGGAGCTACGAGCAGTACTTC.

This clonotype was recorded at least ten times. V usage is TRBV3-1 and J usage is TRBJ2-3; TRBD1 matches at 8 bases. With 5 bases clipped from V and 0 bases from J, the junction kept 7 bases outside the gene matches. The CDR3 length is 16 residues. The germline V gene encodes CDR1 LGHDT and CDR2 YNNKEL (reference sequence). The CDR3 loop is CASSADRGLSTDTQYF. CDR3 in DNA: TGTGCCAGCAGCGCAGACAGGGGACTTAGCACAGATACGCAGTATTTT.

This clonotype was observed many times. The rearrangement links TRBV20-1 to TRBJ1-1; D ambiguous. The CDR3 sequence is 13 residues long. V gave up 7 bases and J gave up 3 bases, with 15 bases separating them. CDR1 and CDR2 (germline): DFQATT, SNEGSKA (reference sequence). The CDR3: CSVPSSSDTEAFF. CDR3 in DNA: TGCAGTGTTCCCTCATCGTCGGACACTGAAGCTTTCTTT.

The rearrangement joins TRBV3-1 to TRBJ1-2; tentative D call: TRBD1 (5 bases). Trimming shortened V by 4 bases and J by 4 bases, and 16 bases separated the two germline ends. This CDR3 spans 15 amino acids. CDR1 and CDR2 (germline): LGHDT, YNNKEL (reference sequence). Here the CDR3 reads CASSLRGLPFYGYTF. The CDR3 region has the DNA TGTGCCAGCAGCCTTCGGGGACTGCCGTTCTATGGCTACACCTTC. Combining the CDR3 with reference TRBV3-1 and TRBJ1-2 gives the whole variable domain DTAVSQTPKYLVTQMGNDKSIKCEQNLGHDTMYWYKQDSKKFLKIMFSYNNKELIINETVPNRFSPKSPDKAHLNLHINSLELGDSAVYFCASSLRGLPFYGYTFGSGTRLTVV.

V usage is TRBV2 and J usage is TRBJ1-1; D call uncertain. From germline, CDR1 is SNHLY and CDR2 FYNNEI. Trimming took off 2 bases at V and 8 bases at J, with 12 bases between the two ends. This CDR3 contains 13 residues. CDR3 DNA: TGTGCCAGCAGTGAAACGGGGAATGGGGAAGCTTTCTTT. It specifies CASSETGNGEAFF. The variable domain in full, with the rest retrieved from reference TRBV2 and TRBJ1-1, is EPEVTQTPSHQVTQMGQEVILRCVPISNHLYFYWYRQILGQKVEFLVSFYNNEISEKSEIFDDQFSVERPDGSNFTLKIRSTKLEDSAMYFCASSETGNGEAFFGQGTRLTVV.

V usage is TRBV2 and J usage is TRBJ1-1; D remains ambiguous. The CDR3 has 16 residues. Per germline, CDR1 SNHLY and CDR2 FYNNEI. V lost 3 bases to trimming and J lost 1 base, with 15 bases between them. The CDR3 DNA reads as TGTGCCAGCAGTGATACGGGGTGGCGGCCGAACACTGAAGCTTTCTTT. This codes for CASSDTGWRPNTEAFF.

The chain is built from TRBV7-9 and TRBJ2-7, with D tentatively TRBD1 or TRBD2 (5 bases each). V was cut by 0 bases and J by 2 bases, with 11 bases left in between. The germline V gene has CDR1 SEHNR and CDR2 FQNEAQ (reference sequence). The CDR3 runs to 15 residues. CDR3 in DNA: TGTGCCAGCAGCTTAGCCGGGACGGAGACCTACGAGCAGTACTTC. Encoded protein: CASSLAGTETYEQYF. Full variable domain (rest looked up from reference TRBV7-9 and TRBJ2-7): DTGVSQNPRHKITKRGQNVTFRCDPISEHNRLYWYRQTLGQGPEFLTYFQNEAQLEKSRLLSDRFSAERPKGSFSTLEIQRTEQGDSAMYLCASSLAGTETYEQYFGPGTRLTVT.

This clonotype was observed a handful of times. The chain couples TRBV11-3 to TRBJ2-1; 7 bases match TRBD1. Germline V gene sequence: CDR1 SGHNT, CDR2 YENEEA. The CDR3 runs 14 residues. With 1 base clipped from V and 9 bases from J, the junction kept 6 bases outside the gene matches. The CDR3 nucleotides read TGTGCCAGCAGCTTAGGTGTGACAGGGTTTGAGCAGTTCTTC. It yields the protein CASSLGVTGFEQFF.

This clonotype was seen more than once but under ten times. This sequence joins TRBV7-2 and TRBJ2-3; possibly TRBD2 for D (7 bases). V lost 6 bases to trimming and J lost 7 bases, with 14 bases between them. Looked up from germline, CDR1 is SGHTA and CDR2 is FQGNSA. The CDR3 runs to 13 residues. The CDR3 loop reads CASRRGPGNTQYF. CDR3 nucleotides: TGTGCCAGCAGGCGGGGGCCAGGGAATACGCAGTATTTT.

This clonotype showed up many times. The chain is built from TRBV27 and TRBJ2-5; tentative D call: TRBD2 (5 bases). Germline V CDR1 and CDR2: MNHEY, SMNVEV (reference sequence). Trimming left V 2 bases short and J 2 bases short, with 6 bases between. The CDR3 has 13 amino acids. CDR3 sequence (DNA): TGTGCCAGCAGTTTAAGGGAGCAAGAGACCCAGTACTTC. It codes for CASSLREQETQYF.